The clone carrying this T cell receptor (beta chain) was recorded once. The source of the sample is a study of blood T cell repertoires in COVID-19. Overall study: Italy, Spain and the United States were the sources of the convalescent and acute COVID-19 samples. From T cells, B-cell-depleted T cells, or PBMCs came the material, which was cDNA or gDNA.

In the source study's methods: From reference gene primer amplification, estimates of nucleated cell counts were derived. Here immunoSEQ multiplex PCR was the method, and the copy in TCRdb shows in-frame clones only, minus some. V, J and clone size reflect that table, while D and trimming were determined from the DNA. The sample lists 65,000 to 75,000 clones, roughly 80% seen once, with over 7.5% in the top ten. The receptor comes from a woman aged 80 or over with acute or convalescent COVID-19. Sequenced: peripheral blood.

In nucleotides, the CDR3 is TGTGCCAGTAGTACGGGACAGGGCAGGTCCGGGTCCCCGTTCTTC. Amino acid sequence: CASSTGQGRSGSPFF. This chain connects TRBV19 to TRBJ2-1, with 9 bases lining up with TRBD1. The CDR3 is 15 residues long. The V and J ends lost 4 bases and 15 bases, in that order; junction bases with no gene match: 16. Germline CDR1 reads LNHDA; CDR2 reads SQIVND (reference sequence).